The rows below give T cell receptor beta chains drawn from one sample of a study of T cells in localized non-small cell lung cancer. Assay: immunoSEQ multiplex PCR; the TCRdb copy retains only in-frame clones and omits some. This table holds about 24,000 clones, roughly 88% found once. Sample: peripheral blood mononuclear cells, taken before any cancer treatment. The receptors stem from a woman between 35 and 70 years old with stage III lung adenocarcinoma. CDR3s leave out the opening cysteine and the closing phenylalanine or tryptophan. Fields, in order: V gene, J gene, CDR3 protein.

TRBV11-2	TRBJ2-1	ASSRGSSYNEQF
TRBV6-5	TRBJ1-5	ASSYSLMNQPQH
TRBV19	TRBJ1-1	ASSIGHLLEAF
TRBV29-1	TRBJ2-3	SVVPKDTDTQY
TRBV5-8	TRBJ2-6	ASMWNFGSGANVLT
TRBV7-8	TRBJ2-1	ASIVGGRQSSYNEQF
TRBV21-1	TRBJ2-7	ASSPIQIDRSPYEQY
TRBV7-2	TRBJ2-4	ASSLYGTSGAKNIQY
TRBV6-5	TRBJ2-1	ASSYGGEQF
TRBV5-4	TRBJ2-1	ASSLWGTGKSYNEQF
TRBV10-2	TRBJ1-1	ASSKGGLSLNTEAF
TRBV5-1	TRBJ1-4	ASSRREATNEKLF
TRBV18	TRBJ1-4	ASSLSGQGNEKLF
TRBV7-9	TRBJ1-4	ASSWGREKLF
TRBV11-3	TRBJ1-2	ASSLFRADGYT
TRBV6-5	TRBJ2-2	ASSWGTGAGTGELF
TRBV5-5	TRBJ2-1	ASSLGQGPYNEQF
TRBV20-1	TRBJ1-1	SAFGNTEAF
TRBV2	TRBJ2-2	ASWVTGELF
TRBV5-6	TRBJ2-2	ASTTLRENTGELF
TRBV18	TRBJ1-1	ASSLGGGTEAF
TRBV7-2	TRBJ2-2	ASSSRMRGANTGELF
TRBV19	TRBJ1-2	ASSLRQGEVYGYT
TRBV19	TRBJ1-1	ASSPPGGNTEAF
TRBV4-3	TRBJ1-4	ASSQVPLGQGGEKLF
TRBV5-4	TRBJ1-2	ASSFGDYGYT
TRBV9	TRBJ2-3	ASSVEGTSGYTQY
TRBV19	TRBJ2-7	ASSKGTGQEGNYEQY
TRBV27	TRBJ1-2	ASSLSLGHNYGYT
TRBV2	TRBJ2-7	ASSERSTSYEQY
TRBV5-1	TRBJ1-6	ASSLLGQTYSPLH
TRBV19	TRBJ1-1	ASSPGHWGTEAF
TRBV6-5	TRBJ1-3	ASKRSIYGNTIY
TRBV5-8	TRBJ1-5	ASSRLDSNQPQH
TRBV10-3	TRBJ2-1	AISPGRDEQF
TRBV5-1	TRBJ1-2	ASSLSRGGGYGYT
TRBV2	TRBJ2-3	ASSEDGPRITDTQY
TRBV29-1	TRBJ2-3	SVAKGGTSTDTQY
TRBV5-4	TRBJ1-2	ASRPKLGKYGQAAYGYT
TRBV9	TRBJ2-7	ASSIKGPTAYEQY
TRBV6-6	TRBJ2-7	ASLALRGYEQY
TRBV4-3	TRBJ2-5	ATFRQRGGKETQY
TRBV5-1	TRBJ2-7	ASSLDQGYEQY
TRBV27	TRBJ2-7	ASSFSTGVLSYEQY
TRBV29-1	TRBJ2-2	SVGSTGELF
TRBV6-5	TRBJ2-1	ASRVDPASEQF
TRBV6-5	TRBJ1-4	ASSPGRKGEKLF
TRBV6-4	TRBJ2-1	ASSDSAGSYNEQF
TRBV7-9	TRBJ1-2	ASSLMARGGYGYT
TRBV7-2	TRBJ2-1	ASSLSSGGYVDNEQF
TRBV5-6	TRBJ1-5	ASSLVGAAHQPQH
TRBV18	TRBJ1-1	ASSPPGAVTEAF
TRBV11-2	TRBJ2-7	ASSPGGTGGNLYEQY
TRBV11-2	TRBJ2-7	ASSKDAGQSSYEQY
TRBV7-3	TRBJ2-1	ASSSVAGVYNEQF
TRBV18	TRBJ1-1	ASSPQGAGNTEAF